This is a list of T cell receptor beta chains from one sample in a study of immune evolution from preneoplasia to lung adenocarcinoma. Method: immunoSEQ multiplex PCR; TCRdb's copy keeps in-frame clones and lacks some. The data hold approximately 4,500 clones, with about 85% observed a single time. Specimen: FFPE invasive lung adenocarcinoma tissue. These receptors were obtained from a person between 50 and 60 years old with lung adenocarcinoma. Both conserved end residues are part of each CDR3. A D gene is named only where the DNA matches it firmly. Clone size is given for some rows only: seen once, a few or many times, or a class if the clone is expanded.

CDR3,DNA,V,J,D,size
CASSIAGQETQYF,TGTGCCAGCAGTATCGCAGGGCAAGAGACCCAGTACTTC,TRBV2,TRBJ2-5,NA,NA
CASSRGEISNTEAFF,TGTGCCAGCAGTCGAGGGGAGATATCGAACACTGAAGCTTTCTTT,TRBV6-5,TRBJ1-1,NA,few
CASSLRGVGYGYTF,TGTGCCAGCAGCTTGCGGGGCGTAGGCTATGGCTACACCTTC,TRBV5-4,TRBJ1-2,NA,NA
CASSSGTVRAFF,TGTGCCAGCAGCTCAGGGACAGTTCGGGCTTTCTTT,TRBV7-9,TRBJ1-1,TRBD1,few
CASSNREDSALNEQFF,TGTGCCAGCAGCAATAGGGAAGACAGCGCTTTAAATGAGCAGTTCTTC,TRBV21-1,TRBJ2-1,NA,NA
CASSPRGTSGELFF,TGTGCCAGCAGTCCCCGGGGTACGAGCGGGGAGCTGTTTTTT,TRBV28,TRBJ2-2,NA,NA
CASSLGDWLSYEQYF,TGCGCCAGCAGCTTGGGGGACTGGCTCTCCTACGAGCAGTACTTC,TRBV5-1,TRBJ2-7,NA,NA
CASSQDRAIIYEQYF,TGTGCCAGCAGCCAAGATAGGGCTATTATTTACGAGCAGTACTTC,TRBV4-2,TRBJ2-7,NA,NA
CASSAGGSNEQFF,TGTGCCAGCAGCGCTGGGGGGTCCAATGAGCAGTTCTTC,TRBV11-3,TRBJ2-1,NA,once
CASSTFTPDGNTEAFF,TGTGCCAGCAGCACCTTCACGCCCGACGGGAACACTGAAGCTTTCTTT,TRBV7-9,TRBJ1-1,NA,NA
CASSTGLNTEAFF,TGTGCCAGCAGCACAGGTCTGAACACTGAAGCTTTCTTT,TRBV28,TRBJ1-1,NA,few
CASSTGLSDEKLFF,TGTGCCAGCAGTACAGGGCTCTCTGATGAAAAACTGTTTTTT,TRBV28,TRBJ1-4,NA,once
CASSQSSGTGREKLFF,TGTGCCAGCAGCCAGTCTTCCGGGACAGGGCGTGAAAAACTGTTTTTT,TRBV14,TRBJ1-4,TRBD1,NA
CASSLAGRMVAFF,TGTGCCAGCAGCTTAGCCGGGCGGATGGTAGCTTTCTTT,TRBV7-2,TRBJ1-1,NA,NA
CAWSVHGAAYEQYF,TGTGCCTGGAGTGTACATGGGGCTGCCTACGAGCAGTACTTC,TRBV30,TRBJ2-7,NA,NA
CASSSRGTEAFF,TGTGCCAGCAGTTCCCGTGGCACTGAAGCTTTCTTT,TRBV27,TRBJ1-1,NA,NA
CASSEWGTGELFF,TGTGCCAGCAGTGAATGGGGCACCGGGGAGCTGTTTTTT,TRBV25-1,TRBJ2-2,NA,NA
CAWRSRLAGGYIQYF,TGTGCCTGGAGGTCCAGACTAGCGGGAGGGTACATTCAGTACTTC,TRBV30,TRBJ2-4,TRBD2,NA
CASSFRTGGYAGELFF,TGTGCCAGCAGCTTCCGGACAGGGGGCTACGCCGGGGAGCTGTTTTTT,TRBV7-2,TRBJ2-2,TRBD1,once
CASSPQGVIGDTEAFF,TGTGCCAGCAGTCCACAGGGGGTTATAGGGGACACTGAAGCTTTCTTT,TRBV5-4,TRBJ1-1,TRBD1,NA
CASTMDMDEQYF,TGTGCCAGCACCATGGACATGGACGAGCAGTACTTC,TRBV6-6,TRBJ2-7,NA,NA
CASRQQEFSRNEQFF,TGCGCCAGCAGACAACAGGAATTCTCTCGGAATGAGCAGTTCTTC,TRBV4-1,TRBJ2-1,NA,NA
CASSEHRAGLLIQYF,TGTGCCAGCAGTGAACATAGGGCGGGATTGCTCATTCAGTACTTC,TRBV2,TRBJ2-4,NA,NA
CASSLGTGAGDEQFF,TGTGCCAGCAGCTTAGGGACAGGGGCCGGCGATGAGCAGTTCTTC,TRBV7-6,TRBJ2-1,TRBD1,NA
CASSFGGRDGYTF,TGTGCCAGCAGCTTTGGGGGGCGGGATGGCTACACCTTC,TRBV11-2,TRBJ1-2,NA,few
CATPRAGSYEQYF,TGTGCCACACCCCGGGCAGGCTCCTACGAGCAGTACTTC,TRBV6-5,TRBJ2-7,NA,once
CASSQALAGTSYEQYF,TGCGCCAGCAGCCAAGCCCTAGCGGGTACCTCCTACGAGCAGTACTTC,TRBV4-1,TRBJ2-7,TRBD2,NA
CASSLLQGNTEAFF,TGCGCCAGCAGCTTACTACAGGGAAACACTGAAGCTTTCTTT,TRBV5-1,TRBJ1-1,NA,NA
CASRRTGVTNQPQHF,TGTGCCAGCAGACGTACAGGGGTCACCAATCAGCCCCAGCATTTT,TRBV28,TRBJ1-5,TRBD1,NA
CASSIAGTQETQYF,TGTGCCAGTAGTATAGCGGGTACTCAAGAGACCCAGTACTTC,TRBV19,TRBJ2-5,NA,NA
CASSPRQSRSYEQYF,TGTGCCAGCAGCCCCCGACAGAGTCGCTCCTACGAGCAGTACTTC,TRBV5-5,TRBJ2-7,NA,NA
CASSIPDRPEAFF,TGTGCCAGTAGTATCCCAGACAGGCCTGAAGCTTTCTTT,TRBV19,TRBJ1-1,NA,NA